The entry below describes one T cell receptor (beta chain). V trimming: 6 bases; J trimming: 0 bases; junction bases outside the gene matches: 7. CDR3 length: 15 amino acids. Germline CDR1 LNHDA, CDR2 SQIVND (reference sequence). The sample comes from a study of radiotherapy plus CTLA-4 blockade in lung cancer. Profiled with immunoSEQ multiplex PCR; TCRdb holds only in-frame clones, not every one. The sample shows some 18,000 clones, 86% of them seen only once. The material was peripheral blood, obtained from a patient treated with radiotherapy plus ipilimumab. This sequence joins TRBV19 and TRBJ1-1; TRBD1 matches 7 bases. The clonotype comes from a human donor with non-small cell lung cancer whose response to radiotherapy plus ipilimumab could not be evaluated. CDR3 sequence reads: CASRPQGTLNTEAFF. The CDR3 region has the DNA TGTGCCAGTAGACCACAGGGGACCTTGAACACTGAAGCTTTCTTT. The variable domain in full, with the rest retrieved from reference TRBV19 and TRBJ1-1, is DGGITQSPKYLFRKEGQNVTLSCEQNLNHDAMYWYRQDPGQGLRLIYYSQIVNDFQKGDIAEGYSVSREKKESFPLTVTSAQKNPTAFYLCASRPQGTLNTEAFFGQGTRLTVV.